This T cell receptor beta chain was identified in a study of CD8+CD57+ T cells in acquired aplastic anemia. Findings and caveats of the study: A set of approximately 29 CD8+ CDR3 sequences was shared between patients and controls, and these sequences appeared highly expressed in patients.

Patients sequenced had flow cytometry evidence of CD8+CD57+ cell expansion. Blood came from patients not yet given any therapy. This clonotype has at least ten counts. Its antigen is unknown. Genomic DNA, serving as template, underwent TCR beta VDJ and CDR3 profiling. TCRdb redid the calling of the reads with MiXCR, one entry per CDR3 protein. Among roughly 260,000 distinct CDR3 sequences listed, approximately 45% were seen once. The receptor's source is a human donor with aplastic anemia. The sample consisted of sorted CD4+, CD8+, or CD8+CD57+ T cells (not recorded which) from PBMCs.

The CDR3 loop reads CASSLTGTSIGTQYF. The CDR3 DNA reads TGTGCCAGCAGCCTAACCGGGACTAGCATAGGTACGCAGTATTTT. The rearrangement joins TRBV9 to TRBJ2-3; 9 bases are shared with TRBD2. This CDR3 spans 15 amino acids. From germline, CDR1 is SGDLS and CDR2 YYNGEE. The V segment lost 4 bases and the J segment 8 bases; nucleotides outside the gene matches: 11.